Listed below are T cell receptor beta chains from one sample, sequenced in a study of CD8+CD57+ T cells in acquired aplastic anemia. TCRdb reprocessed the reads via MiXCR and lists one record per CDR3 protein. This sample carries some 200,000 distinct CDR3 sequences, under 50% of them seen once, and the ten largest clones take around 2%. Material for sequencing was sorted CD4+, CD8+, or CD8+CD57+ T cells (not recorded which) from PBMCs. Source of these receptors: a human donor with aplastic anemia. CDR3s include the opening cysteine and the closing phenylalanine or tryptophan. D genes are given only for firm matches. Not every row has a clone size; where given, it reads once, few, many or a size class.

>-|TRBJ1-5|many|TRBV6-2/TRBV6-3
TGTGCCAGCAGTTACTCGTTTTCGGGACGGGGGAGCAATCAGCCCCAGCATTTT
CASSYSFSGRGSNQPQHF
>-|TRBJ1-2|-|TRBV25-1
TGTGCCAGCAGTGACTGGGGAAGAGGCTACACCTTC
CASSDWGRGYTF
>TRBD1|TRBJ2-1|few|TRBV30
TGTGCCTGGAGCCGGGACAGGGTTGAGCAGTTCTTC
CAWSRDRVEQFF
>-|TRBJ2-7|-|TRBV7-2
TGTGCCAGCAGCTTAGTGGGTACCCTGTACTTC
CASSLVGTLYF
>TRBD1|TRBJ1-1|many|TRBV5-5
TGTGCCAGCAGCACCGACAGGGTAAACACTGAAGCTTTCTTT
CASSTDRVNTEAFF
>-|TRBJ2-1|-|TRBV10-3
TGTGCCATCAGTGAGCCGGGGAGATTAGGGAATGAGCAGTTCTTC
CAISEPGRLGNEQFF
>-|TRBJ1-1|-|TRBV29-1
TGCAGCGCCGATCGGGGCACCCCGAACACTGAAGCTTTCTTT
CSADRGTPNTEAFF
>-|TRBJ2-5|many|TRBV19
TGTGCCAGTAGTATAGATGGGGGGCCGATGGAGACCCAGTACTTC
CASSIDGGPMETQYF
>TRBD1|TRBJ2-7|-|TRBV20-1
TGCAGTGCTAGGAGGGGGCAGGGCTACGAGCAGTACTTC
CSARRGQGYEQYF
>-|TRBJ2-1|many|TRBV25-1
TGTGCCAGCAGTGAATTGGGCAATGAGCAGTTCTTC
CASSELGNEQFF
>-|TRBJ1-4|once|TRBV24-1
TGTGCCACCAGTGTAGGATACAAAACCCCGGCGGCTAATGAAAAACTGTTTTTT
CATSVGYKTPAANEKLFF
>-|TRBJ1-2|many|TRBV5-5
TGTGCCAGCAGCTTGGCTTTGTTGGGCGTGAATGGCTACACCTTC
CASSLALLGVNGYTF
>TRBD1|TRBJ2-7|-|TRBV7-9
TGTGCCAGCAGCTCCGGAGACAGGGTTGTGTACGAGCAGTACTTC
CASSSGDRVVYEQYF
>-|TRBJ2-3|-|TRBV29-1
TGCAGCGTCACGGAGGGCACAGATACGCAGTATTTT
CSVTEGTDTQYF
>TRBD1|TRBJ1-1|many|TRBV29-1
TGCAGCGTTGGACAGGGGAATCGTAACACTGAAGCTTTCTTT
CSVGQGNRNTEAFF
>-|TRBJ1-2|-|TRBV10-3
TGTGCCATCAGTGAGCGGTCTGATAACTATGGCTACACCTTC
CAISERSDNYGYTF
>-|TRBJ2-2|few|TRBV10-3
TGTGCCATCGGGGACGGGAACACCGGGGAGCTGTTTTTT
CAIGDGNTGELFF
>TRBD1|TRBJ1-1|-|TRBV7-8
TGTGCCAGCAGCCCGACGACAGGGATGAACACTGAAGCTTTCTTT
CASSPTTGMNTEAFF
>TRBD1|TRBJ1-6|once|TRBV4-2
TGTGCCAGCAGCCAAGAAGTTTTGCAGGGGGCGTCTACACCCCTCCACTTT
CASSQEVLQGASTPLHF
>-|TRBJ2-3|-|TRBV4-2
TGTGCCAGCAGCCAAGGACTAGACACAGATACGCAGTATTTT
CASSQGLDTDTQYF
>-|TRBJ2-3|few|TRBV28
TGTGCCAGCAGTCCCCCGACAGGTCCCTTCGAAGATACGCAGTATTTT
CASSPPTGPFEDTQYF
>-|TRBJ2-1|-|TRBV2
TGTGCCAGCAGCCCTAGAGGGCTAGTTTACAATGAGCAGTTCTTC
CASSPRGLVYNEQFF
>TRBD1|TRBJ1-2|-|TRBV19
TGTGCCACTTTACAGGGGGCGCATGGCTACACCTTC
CATLQGAHGYTF
>-|TRBJ2-3|-|TRBV7-6
TGTGCCAGCACCTCCATGTCCGGGTTGGCAGATACGCAGTATTTT
CASTSMSGLADTQYF
>-|TRBJ2-3|many|TRBV7-6
TGTGCCAGCAGCCGAAGATCGGGGGCCACGAGCACAGATACGCAGTATTTT
CASSRRSGATSTDTQYF
>TRBD2|TRBJ2-3|-|TRBV14
TGTGCCAGCAGCAACCAACTAGCGACCACAGATACGCAGTATTTT
CASSNQLATTDTQYF
>-|TRBJ1-3|many|TRBV7-2
TGTGCCAGCAGCTTAGCGACAGTTCCTGGAAACACCATATATTTT
CASSLATVPGNTIYF
>-|TRBJ2-7|-|TRBV6-2/TRBV6-3
TGTGCCAGCAGTTACTCGAGGGCTAGGGGGAACTACGAGCAGTACTTC
CASSYSRARGNYEQYF
>-|TRBJ1-3|-|TRBV2
TGTGCCAGCACGGAAGTTGGATCAAATTTGAACACCATATATTTT
CASTEVGSNLNTIYF
>-|TRBJ2-7|few|TRBV29-1
TGCAGCGTTGTGGGGGGAAAGTACGAGCAGTACTTC
CSVVGGKYEQYF
>TRBD1|TRBJ2-7|once|TRBV7-2
TGTGCCAGCAGCCCCCGGACAGGATTCGAGCAGTACTTC
CASSPRTGFEQYF
>-|TRBJ1-6|-|TRBV19
TGTGCCAGTAGTATCCAGGATGGGAAGCTCCACTTT
CASSIQDGKLHF
>-|TRBJ2-3|-|TRBV19
TGTGCCAGTAGGGGGGGTGGTAATGTTCCAGATACGCAGTATTTT
CASRGGGNVPDTQYF
>-|TRBJ1-1|-|TRBV2
TGTGCCAGCAGTGAAGGCGGCACTGAAGCTTTCTTT
CASSEGGTEAFF
>-|TRBJ2-1|few|TRBV7-2
TGTGCCAGCAGCGGGGGGGCTATGGGGTCCAATGAGCAGTTCTTC
CASSGGAMGSNEQFF
>-|TRBJ2-2|-|TRBV13
TGTGCCAGCAGCTTGGGGGGACACATGAACACCGGGGAGCTGTTTTTT
CASSLGGHMNTGELFF
>-|TRBJ2-7|-|TRBV19
TGTGCCAGTAGTATACTCGGGGAATACGAGCAGTACTTC
CASSILGEYEQYF
>-|TRBJ1-1|-|TRBV2
TGTGCCGACTACCCCCCGGCAGACATGAACACTGAAGCTTTCTTT
CADYPPADMNTEAFF
>TRBD1|TRBJ2-7|few|TRBV24-1
TGTGCCACCAGTGACCCGGACAGGGGGGACGAGCAGTACTTC
CATSDPDRGDEQYF
>TRBD1|TRBJ1-1|-|TRBV24-1
TGTGCCACCAGTGCCAGGACAGGGGCGAAGGCTTTCTTT
CATSARTGAKAFF
>TRBD2|TRBJ2-3|many|TRBV9
TGTGCCAGCAGCACCCTAGCGGGAGCACCAGATACGCAGTATTTT
CASSTLAGAPDTQYF